This TCR beta chain was identified during a study of vaccination effects on CD4 cells after COVID-19. Broader study findings: Within healthy vaccinees, only 1 of 255 vaccine-induced clones displayed cross-reactivity with common cold coronaviruses.

CD4+ T cells specific for antigen were expanded with viral peptide pools by the ViraFEST assay before sequencing. Subsequent to a culture period of around 10 days, CD4+ T cells were isolated. Negative nucleocapsid antibody tests before and after vaccination confirmed no previous SARS-CoV-2 infection. The authors exchanged half the medium for IL-2 medium on days 3 and 7. Profiling relied on immunoSEQ multiplex PCR, and the TCRdb table lists in-frame clones only, not all of them. This table has 20,000 to 25,000 clones, roughly four fifths appearing once. V dropped 0 bases and J dropped 0 bases, with 6 bases sitting between them. The CDR3 sequence is 13 residues long. Per the germline V gene, CDR1 is GTSNPN and CDR2 is SVGIG (reference sequence). This clone was detected a few times. As yet, its antigen is unknown.

The V call is TRBV30, the J call TRBJ2-7, with a tentative D call TRBD1 (5 bases). The material was CD4+ T cells from PBMCs cultured with HCoV-NL63 spike peptides, obtained before COVID-19 vaccination. The TCR was taken from a human donor who received a COVID-19 vaccine. In DNA form, the CDR3 reads TGTGCCTGGAGTGTAGGACACTCCTACGAGCAGTACTTC. Amino acid sequence: CAWSVGHSYEQYF.